These T cell receptor beta chains were read from a single sample in a study of beta chain features in type 1 diabetes. The data were produced by immunoSEQ multiplex PCR, yet TCRdb's version contains in-frame clones alone and is incomplete. There are approximately 300,000 clones in the sample; 9.5% to 12% occur only once, and 0.015% lies in the top ten. Sequenced: naive CD4+ T cells from blood. The receptor set was obtained from a woman younger than 45 in good health. Both conserved end residues are part of each CDR3. D genes are given only for firm matches. Clone size is stated in some rows and not others, as once, few, many or a class when expanded.

J gene | V gene | clone size | D gene | CDR3 DNA | CDR3 protein
TRBJ2-3 | TRBV11-2 | . | TRBD2 | TGTGCCAGCAGCTTAGTAGCGGGAGGGGCAGATACGCAGTATTTT | CASSLVAGGADTQYF
TRBJ2-7 | TRBV23-1 | . | . | TGCGCCAGCAGTCAATCGGGCGACTCCTACGAGCAGTACTTC | CASSQSGDSYEQYF
TRBJ1-4 | TRBV9 | few | . | TGTGCCAGCAGCGTAGCGTCCGGGTACCAGGGATATAATGAAAAACTGTTTTTT | CASSVASGYQGYNEKLFF
TRBJ2-2 | TRBV15 | once | . | TGTGCCACCAGCAGAGATGGTTCAGGCCTCACCGGGGAGCTGTTTTTT | CATSRDGSGLTGELFF
TRBJ1-5 | TRBV5-3 | . | TRBD1 | TGTGCCAGAAGCTTGGCCGGGACAGGGTGCCAGCCCCAGCATTTT | CARSLAGTGCQPQHF
TRBJ1-2 | TRBV18 | few | TRBD1 | TGTGCCAGCTCACCTGGACAGGTGGAGGGCTACACCTTC | CASSPGQVEGYTF
TRBJ2-5 | TRBV4-2 | . | . | TGTGCCAGCAGCTACCAGGGTGGGGAGACCCAGTACTTC | CASSYQGGETQYF
TRBJ2-1 | TRBV10-3 | few | TRBD2 | TGTGCCATCAGTGCAAAACTAGCGGGAGATAACAATGAGCAGTTCTTC | CAISAKLAGDNNEQFF
TRBJ2-7 | TRBV11-2 | few | TRBD1 | TGTGCCAGCAGCTTAGCTAGGGACAGGGCCTCCTACGAGCAGTACTTC | CASSLARDRASYEQYF
TRBJ1-3 | TRBV2 | few | . | TGTGCCAGCAGTGATTCGACAGCTGGAAACACCATATATTTT | CASSDSTAGNTIYF
TRBJ2-7 | TRBV7-2 | . | . | TGTGCCAGCAGCTTAGGAGACAATTACGAGCAGTACTTC | CASSLGDNYEQYF
TRBJ2-1 | TRBV5-1 | few | TRBD2 | TGCGCCAGCAGCTTGGGACTAGCGTCAGGGAACAATGAGCAGTTCTTC | CASSLGLASGNNEQFF
TRBJ1-1 | TRBV28 | few | . | TGTGCCAGCAAGGGAGGGACCACTGAAGCTTTCTTT | CASKGGTTEAFF
TRBJ2-7 | TRBV7-2 | . | TRBD2 | TGTGCCAGCGGGTGGGCAGCGGGAGCGACAAACGAGCAGTACTTC | CASGWAAGATNEQYF
TRBJ2-2 | TRBV2 | few | . | TGTGCCACAAAGGCACAGGGCGTGGACACCGGGGAGCTGTTTTTT | CATKAQGVDTGELFF
TRBJ2-1 | TRBV4-3 | few | TRBD1 | TGCGCCAGCAGCCGACAGGGGTCTACCTACAATGAGCAGTTCTTC | CASSRQGSTYNEQFF
TRBJ2-5 | TRBV2 | few | TRBD2 | TGTGCCAGCCCTCTAGCGGATCAAGAGACCCAGTACTTC | CASPLADQETQYF
TRBJ2-1 | TRBV7-9 | . | TRBD2 | TGTGCCAGCAGCGCGGGGACTAGCGCCGCGTCCTACAATGAGCAGTTCTTC | CASSAGTSAASYNEQFF
TRBJ2-1 | TRBV7-9 | . | . | TGTGCCAGCAGCCGCCTCGGGATTGGAGGGCAGTTCTTC | CASSRLGIGGQFF
TRBJ1-1 | TRBV29-1 | few | . | TGCAGCGTTGCATCGGGTGGCCGCGGGGTTTTCGAAGCTTTCTTT | CSVASGGRGVFEAFF
TRBJ1-1 | TRBV5-4 | . | . | TGTGCCAGCAGCCTCGCCAGCGGCTTGATCACTGAAGCTTTCTTT | CASSLASGLITEAFF
TRBJ2-1 | TRBV5-6 | few | TRBD2 | TGTGCCAGCAGCTTGTCACGGACTAGCGGGGCCTACAATGAGCAGTTCTTC | CASSLSRTSGAYNEQFF
TRBJ2-3 | TRBV25-1 | . | TRBD2 | TGTGCCAGCAGTGAAGGACTAGCGGAGTTCACAGATACGCAGTATTTT | CASSEGLAEFTDTQYF
TRBJ2-5 | TRBV19 | few | TRBD1 | TGTGCCAGTAGTGAGGACAGGGGGAGTGAGACCCAGTACTTC | CASSEDRGSETQYF
TRBJ2-7 | TRBV7-2 | few | . | TGTGCCAGCAGCTCAGCTAGTTCTAGTTTGGCGTACGAGCAGTACTTC | CASSSASSSLAYEQYF
TRBJ2-1 | TRBV7-2 | few | . | TGTGCCAGCAGCTTAGTGGCGGGACCAACATGGAATGAGCAGTTCTTC | CASSLVAGPTWNEQFF
TRBJ2-5 | TRBV5-1 | . | TRBD2 | TGCGCCAGCAGCCCAATCGGACTAGCGGCCCCAGAGACCCAGTACTTC | CASSPIGLAAPETQYF
TRBJ2-1 | TRBV7-9 | few | TRBD2 | TGTGCCAGCAGCTTAGGAGGTAGCGGGAGATACAATGAGCAGTTCTTC | CASSLGGSGRYNEQFF
TRBJ2-1 | TRBV27 | few | TRBD2 | TGTGCCACTAGCGGGAACTACAATGAGCAGTTCTTC | CATSGNYNEQFF